A single sample is the source of the 21 T cell receptor beta chains below, sequenced in a study of cytomegalovirus exposure and HLA in healthy donors. The PCR was carried out with 60 Vbeta primers and 13 Jbeta primers. TCRdb keeps only in-frame clones here, not all; method: immunoSEQ multiplex PCR. The sample yields 110,000 to 150,000 clones, nearly 85% seen once. The sequencing input was PBMCs. These receptors originate from a male donor in good health and CMV-seronegative.

The chain employs TRBV19 and TRBJ2-7, with 10 bases lining up with TRBD2. Losses at the gene ends were 2 bases for V and 2 bases for J; bases not matched to a gene: 9. This CDR3 is built from 17 residues. The germline V gene has CDR1 LNHDA and CDR2 SQIVND (reference sequence). Here the CDR3 DNA reads TGTGCCAGTAGTATAAGGCTAGCGGGAGAGGTAACCTACGAGCAGTACTTC. This gives the protein CASSIRLAGEVTYEQYF.

V is TRBV7-3 and J is TRBJ2-1; 9 nucleotides agree with TRBD1. With V trimmed by 4 bases and J by 13 bases, 8 bases remained unmatched. Germline CDR1 SGHTA, CDR2 FQGTGA. The CDR3 loop spans 13 amino acids. CDR3 bases: TGTGCCAGCAGCTATGGACAGGGGAGCCTCCAGTTCTTC. This sequence encodes CASSYGQGSLQFF. The variable domain in full, completed from reference TRBV7-3 and TRBJ2-1, reads GAGVSQTPSNKVTEKGKYVELRCDPISGHTALYWYRQSLGQGPEFLIYFQGTGAADDSGLPNDRFFAVRPEGSVSTLKIQRTERGDSAVYLCASSYGQGSLQFFGPGTRLTVL.

The chain employs TRBV19 and TRBJ1-5; 7 bases are a match to TRBD1. Germline V gene sequence: CDR1 LNHDA, CDR2 SQIVND (reference sequence). Unmatched junction bases numbered 3, after V lost 2 bases and J lost 2 bases. The CDR3 consists of 15 residues. CDR3 loop: CASSIFGTGNQPQHF. The CDR3, as DNA: TGTGCCAGTAGTATATTCGGGACAGGCAATCAGCCCCAGCATTTT. The whole variable domain, remainder taken from reference TRBV19 and TRBJ1-5, is DGGITQSPKYLFRKEGQNVTLSCEQNLNHDAMYWYRQDPGQGLRLIYYSQIVNDFQKGDIAEGYSVSREKKESFPLTVTSAQKNPTAFYLCASSIFGTGNQPQHFGDGTRLSIL.

The rearrangement uses TRBV5-1 and TRBJ1-1; possibly TRBD1 for D (5 bases). Germline values: CDR1 SGHRS, CDR2 YFSETQ. The ends were cut back, 0 bases at V and 4 bases at J, with 10 bases in the middle. There are 14 residues in the CDR3. The CDR3 loop is CASSLDGGRTEAFF. CDR3 nucleotide sequence: TGCGCCAGCAGCTTGGACGGGGGACGCACTGAAGCTTTCTTT.

The genes are TRBV28 and TRBJ2-3, with 9 positions matching TRBD2. After removal of 2 bases from V and 5 bases from J, the junction contained 8 bases not matched to a gene. Looked up from germline, CDR1 is MDHEN and CDR2 is SYDVKM. The CDR3 runs 16 residues. The CDR3 sequence: CASSLGGGRAGDTQYF. CDR3 in DNA: TGTGCCAGCAGTTTAGGGGGCGGGAGGGCTGGAGATACGCAGTATTTT.

Here the CDR3 reads CASSSSRDRNTGELFF. CDR3 bases: TGTGCCAGCTCATCAAGCCGGGACAGGAACACCGGGGAGCTGTTTTTT. J is TRBJ2-2 and V is TRBV18; the match to TRBD1 covers 7 bases. Trimming took 5 bases from V and 1 from J; bases not matched to a gene: 7. CDR3 length: 16 residues. The germline V gene encodes CDR1 KGHSH and CDR2 LQKENI.

The chain is built from TRBV6-5 and TRBJ2-7, with 10 bases identical to TRBD1. J lost 5 bases, V lost 5 bases, and 6 bases had no gene match. This CDR3 has 14 amino acids. Germline V gene sequence: CDR1 MNHEY, CDR2 SVGAGI. The chain's CDR3 is CASSESGTGDEQYF. Written as DNA, the CDR3 is TGTGCCAGCAGTGAAAGCGGGACAGGGGACGAGCAGTACTTC.

This clone was seen a handful of times. J is TRBJ2-7 and V is TRBV12-2; the D call in the table, TRBD2, was not verified against the DNA. TRBV12-2 is marked as a pseudogene. This CDR3 contains 15 residues. The CDR3 spells CASRLGTSGSYEQYF. The DNA for the CDR3 is TGTGCAAGTCGCTTAGGGACTAGCGGCTCCTACGAGCAGTACTTC.

This rearrangement joins TRBV7-2 to TRBJ1-5; a possible D gene is TRBD1 (6 bases). This CDR3 has 15 residues. Germline V gene data show CDR1 as SGHTA and CDR2 as FQGNSA. V shed 1 base and J shed 3 bases, with 10 bases lying between them. The CDR3 reads CASSLEGGDNQPQHF. The CDR3 DNA is TGTGCCAGCAGCTTAGAGGGGGGGGACAATCAGCCCCAGCATTTT.

The CDR3 loop reads CASSSLNIQYF. The CDR3 region has the DNA TGTGCCAGCAGCTCCTTAAACATTCAGTACTTC. This chain links TRBV7-9 with TRBJ2-4; D not resolved. In germline, CDR1 is SEHNR, CDR2 FQNEAQ (reference sequence). Trimming took off 4 bases at V and 6 bases at J, with 4 bases between the two ends. The CDR3 is made up of 11 amino acids.

This chain joins TRBV9 and TRBJ2-2; D is possibly TRBD2 (6 bases). The CDR3 runs to 14 residues. CDR1 is SGDLS and CDR2 is YYNGEE in the germline V gene. V shed 5 bases and J shed 3 bases, with 11 bases lying between them. The CDR3 region has the DNA TGTGCCAGCAGGGGATGGGGGGACACCGGGGAGCTGTTTTTT. Translated, it gives CASRGWGDTGELFF.

The chain is built from TRBV18 and TRBJ1-6; TRBD1 is a possible D gene (6 bases). Germline V gene data show CDR1 as KGHSH and CDR2 as LQKENI. The CDR3 length is 16 residues. V was shortened by 3 bases and J by 7 bases, with 16 bases between the two germline ends. CDR3 residues: CASSPRTARGNSPLHF. The CDR3 coding sequence is TGTGCCAGCTCACCCCGAACCGCCAGGGGAAATTCACCCCTCCACTTT.

The genes are TRBV28 and TRBJ2-7; possible D gene TRBD1, 5 bases. The CDR3 contains 19 residues. Germline V CDR1 and CDR2: MDHEN, SYDVKM. Trimming pared 1 base from V and 0 bases from J, leaving 22 bases between. The CDR3: CASSLFLRVDIRLSYEQYF. CDR3 in DNA: TGTGCCAGCAGTTTATTCCTGCGCGTGGACATCCGTCTCTCCTACGAGCAGTACTTC.

The V gene is TRBV27, the J gene TRBJ1-1; no firm D call. This CDR3 region has 11 residues. Trimming removed 6 bases at V and 2 bases at J, with 4 bases between. CDR1 is MNHEY and CDR2 is SMNVEV in the germline V gene (reference sequence). CDR3 residues: CASRSNTEAFF. Written as DNA, the CDR3 is TGTGCCAGCAGAAGCAACACTGAAGCTTTCTTT.

This chain connects TRBV2 to TRBJ2-2, with 14 bases lining up with TRBD2. Losses at the gene ends were 1 base for V and 0 bases for J; bases not matched to a gene: 10. CDR1 and CDR2 (germline): SNHLY, FYNNEI. The CDR3 runs 21 residues. The CDR3 here is CASSEGVRGTSGSPNTGELFF. DNA of the CDR3: TGTGCCAGCAGTGAAGGGGTAAGGGGGACTAGCGGGAGCCCGAACACCGGGGAGCTGTTTTTT.

The chain links TRBV28 to TRBJ2-7, with TRBD1 identical over 7 bases. This CDR3 comprises 14 residues. With 8 bases clipped from V and 2 bases from J, the junction kept 9 bases outside the gene matches. CDR1 is MDHEN and CDR2 is SYDVKM in the germline V gene. CDR3: CASQRQGWTYEQYF. CDR3 DNA: TGTGCCAGCCAAAGACAGGGTTGGACCTACGAGCAGTACTTC.

This clone is a singleton in its sample. The rearrangement links TRBV5-6 to TRBJ2-5; D is ambiguous. The tail of the sequence fits TRBJ2-7 better, so the J call may be wrong. Germline values: CDR1 SGHDT, CDR2 YYEEEE. This CDR3 comprises 12 residues. The CDR3 DNA reads as TGTGCCAGCAGCGCGGTCGGCTACGAGCAGTACTTC. As protein: CASSAVGYEQYF.

CDR3 sequence reads: CASSLSFSMETQYF. The CDR3 coding sequence is TGTGCCAGCAGCTTAAGTTTCAGTATGGAGACCCAGTACTTC. V gene TRBV11-3 combines with J gene TRBJ2-5; D gene unclear. Trimming shortened V by 2 bases and J by 5 bases, and 12 bases separated the two germline ends. This CDR3 contains 14 residues. Germline V gene lookup returns CDR1 SGHNT and CDR2 YENEEA.

V usage is TRBV19 and J usage is TRBJ1-1; 7 bases are a match to TRBD1. Unmatched junction bases numbered 9, after V lost 5 bases and J lost 0 bases. CDR1 is LNHDA and CDR2 is SQIVND in the germline V gene (reference sequence). The CDR3 sequence is 16 residues long. This CDR3 is CASSPTGSPMNTEAFF. The CDR3 DNA is TGTGCCAGTAGTCCGACAGGGAGTCCCATGAACACTGAAGCTTTCTTT.

This clone was observed a single time. The genes are TRBV4-3 and TRBJ2-7; 7 positions match TRBD2. J gave up 4 bases and V 0 bases, and 9 bases lay outside the gene matches. Looked up from germline, CDR1 is LGHNA and CDR2 is YSLEER. The CDR3 totals 16 residues. The CDR3 region is CASSQEKGLAAYEQYF. CDR3 nucleotides: TGCGCCAGCAGCCAAGAAAAGGGGCTAGCGGCGTACGAGCAGTACTTC.

V and J are TRBV18 and TRBJ2-7; TRBD2 might be the D (5 bases). Germline V gene sequence: CDR1 KGHSH, CDR2 LQKENI. The CDR3 covers 14 residues. Trimming pared 5 bases from V and 3 bases from J, leaving 14 bases between. The CDR3 reads CASSTNRGDYEQYF. The CDR3 DNA reads as TGTGCCAGCTCAACGAATCGGGGAGACTACGAGCAGTACTTC.